This TCR beta chain was captured in a study of post-analysis software for immune sequencing data. General study results and limits: The five TRBV segments detected at higher frequency in patients than in controls included TRBV5-6, TRBV5-1 and TRBV20-1.

Deletions cut 7 bases from V and 6 bases from J, with 21 bases between. Germline V gene lookup returns CDR1 MDHEN and CDR2 SYDVKM. This CDR3 has 15 residues. In its sample, this clonotype was seen a few times. Its target is unknown. Researchers reported that TCR beta cDNA libraries carried unique molecular identifiers. TCRdb recomputed calls from the PCR reads with MiXCR, one row per CDR3 protein. The sample consists of about 380,000 distinct CDR3 sequences, around 33% of them appearing once. Sequences were obtained from blood. The chain employs TRBV28 and TRBJ2-5, with D possibly TRBD2 on 6 matching bases. This TCR derives from a girl between 5 and 17 years old with multiple sclerosis. The CDR3 bases are TGTGCCAGCAATCCCCGGGGGTTTGGGTTAAAGACCCAGTACTTC. It is translated as CASNPRGFGLKTQYF.